This TCR beta chain was recovered during a study of response to subunit inactivated influenza vaccine. From the RT-PCR reads, TCRdb called clonotypes with MiXCR, one entry per CDR3 protein. The sample contains more than 450,000 distinct CDR3 sequences, about 11% of which appear only once. This clonotype was seen only a few times. Per the germline V gene, CDR1 is LNHDA and CDR2 is SQIVND (reference sequence). J was trimmed by 3 bases and V by 7 bases; bases with no gene match: 7. The CDR3 has 14 residues. Another study also made use of these data, one on T cells expressing NK-cell markers. From that study: TCR beta cDNA was generated via 5'RACE template switching incorporating UMIs. Investigators obtained TCR beta repertoires from sorted CD3+CD56+NKG2C+, CD3+CD56+NKG2C- and CD3+CD56-NKG2C+ T cells. In several donors, dominant CD3+CD56+NKG2C+ clones formed 1.0-7.0% of CD8+ cells. The HCMV specificity of the expanded NKG2C+ T cell clones stayed unresolved.

The sequenced sample was PBMCs from blood, obtained on the day of vaccination. This sequence originates from a man in his fifties or sixties who received an inactivated influenza vaccine. The genes are TRBV19 and TRBJ2-7, with TRBD1 matching over 9 bases. CDR3: CASKPGQGYYEQYF. CDR3 nucleotide sequence: TGTGCCAGTAAACCGGGACAGGGTTACTACGAGCAGTACTTC.